A selection of T cell receptor beta chains follows, all from one sample in a study of T-cell memory formation after mild COVID-19. TCRdb reprocessed the 5' RACE reads via MiXCR and lists one record per CDR3 protein. The table shows around 110,000 distinct CDR3 sequences, with about 15% occurring only once. The sample was PBMCs or a T cell subset sorted from them (not recorded which). These receptors originate from an adult woman who had mild COVID-19 (a few samples of this study predate the infection). Cell type and time point are not known. Both conserved end residues are part of each CDR3. D genes are given only for firm matches. Clone size is given for some rows only: seen once, a few or many times, or a class if the clone is expanded.

CDR3aa: CASSSVVGLTQTQYF
CDR3nt: TGTGCCAGCAGCTCCGTGGTAGGGCTAACGCAGACCCAGTACTTC
v_gene: TRBV7-8
j_gene: TRBJ2-5
abundance: few
d_gene: NA

CDR3aa: CASSQLGGAYEQYF
CDR3nt: TGCGCCAGCAGCCAACTCGGGGGGGCCTACGAGCAGTACTTC
v_gene: TRBV4-1
j_gene: TRBJ2-7
abundance: few
d_gene: TRBD2

CDR3aa: CASSPRTGGPSYEQYF
CDR3nt: TGTGCCAGCAGCCCTCGGACAGGGGGGCCCTCCTACGAGCAGTACTTC
v_gene: TRBV9
j_gene: TRBJ2-7
abundance: NA
d_gene: TRBD1

CDR3aa: CASSAFNSPGQATWAGELFF
CDR3nt: TGCGCCAGCAGCGCCTTTAATTCCCCCGGACAGGCGACGTGGGCCGGGGAGCTGTTTTTT
v_gene: TRBV5-1
j_gene: TRBJ2-2
abundance: NA
d_gene: TRBD1

CDR3aa: CASSYSLGTYEQYF
CDR3nt: TGTGCCAGCAGTTACTCTCTGGGGACCTACGAGCAGTACTTC
v_gene: TRBV6-2/TRBV6-3
j_gene: TRBJ2-7
abundance: NA
d_gene: NA

CDR3aa: CATVDRGDTEAFF
CDR3nt: TGTGCCACGGTGGACAGGGGAGACACTGAAGCTTTCTTT
v_gene: TRBV24-1
j_gene: TRBJ1-1
abundance: few
d_gene: TRBD1

CDR3aa: CACQGTEAFF
CDR3nt: TGTGCCTGTCAGGGGACTGAAGCTTTCTTT
v_gene: TRBV7-9
j_gene: TRBJ1-1
abundance: NA
d_gene: NA

CDR3aa: CASSLGTGGNNEQFF
CDR3nt: TGTGCCAGCAGCTTGGGGACAGGGGGAAACAATGAGCAGTTCTTC
v_gene: TRBV5-6
j_gene: TRBJ2-1
abundance: many
d_gene: TRBD1

CDR3aa: CASSPWGQENTEAFF
CDR3nt: TGTGCCAGCAGCCCATGGGGACAGGAGAACACTGAAGCTTTCTTT
v_gene: TRBV7-8
j_gene: TRBJ1-1
abundance: NA
d_gene: TRBD1

CDR3aa: CATSDGAYEQYF
CDR3nt: TGTGCCACCAGTGATGGAGCCTACGAGCAGTACTTC
v_gene: TRBV24-1
j_gene: TRBJ2-7
abundance: NA
d_gene: NA

CDR3aa: CASGRTGEDGYTF
CDR3nt: TGTGCCAGCGGCAGGACAGGGGAGGATGGCTACACCTTC
v_gene: TRBV19
j_gene: TRBJ1-2
abundance: few
d_gene: TRBD1

CDR3aa: CASSPEGTEAFF
CDR3nt: TGTGCCAGCTCACCGGAAGGGACAGAAGCTTTCTTT
v_gene: TRBV18
j_gene: TRBJ1-1
abundance: few
d_gene: NA

CDR3aa: CASSQVAGAGAYEQYF
CDR3nt: TGTGCCAGCAGCCAAGTAGCCGGAGCGGGAGCCTACGAGCAGTACTTC
v_gene: TRBV4-2
j_gene: TRBJ2-7
abundance: few
d_gene: TRBD2

CDR3aa: CASSPSTSGVSNEQFF
CDR3nt: TGTGCCAGCTCACCATCCACTAGCGGGGTATCCAATGAGCAGTTCTTC
v_gene: TRBV18
j_gene: TRBJ2-1
abundance: few
d_gene: TRBD2

CDR3aa: CASSVVPGRTEAFF
CDR3nt: TGTGCCAGCAGCGTAGTTCCGGGGAGAACTGAAGCTTTCTTT
v_gene: TRBV9
j_gene: TRBJ1-1
abundance: few
d_gene: NA

CDR3aa: CASSDRDRDSPLHF
CDR3nt: TGTGCCAGCAGCGACCGGGACAGAGATTCACCCCTCCACTTT
v_gene: TRBV9
j_gene: TRBJ1-6
abundance: few
d_gene: TRBD1

CDR3aa: CASSPGPGTGGPDFYGYTF
CDR3nt: TGCGCCAGCAGCCCTGGACCCGGGACAGGGGGCCCGGATTTCTATGGCTACACCTTC
v_gene: TRBV5-1
j_gene: TRBJ1-2
abundance: NA
d_gene: TRBD1

CDR3aa: CASSTSGTNYGYTF
CDR3nt: TGTGCCAGCAGCACGTCCGGGACCAACTATGGCTACACCTTC
v_gene: TRBV7-9
j_gene: TRBJ1-2
abundance: few
d_gene: NA

CDR3aa: CASSQDPPGGGADTQYF
CDR3nt: TGCGCCAGCAGCCAAGATCCCCCGGGGGGTGGAGCAGATACGCAGTATTTT
v_gene: TRBV4-3
j_gene: TRBJ2-3
abundance: NA
d_gene: TRBD2

CDR3aa: CASSLYNPTSGEQFF
CDR3nt: TGCGCCAGCAGCTTATACAACCCGACTAGCGGAGAGCAGTTCTTC
v_gene: TRBV5-1
j_gene: TRBJ2-1
abundance: few
d_gene: TRBD2

CDR3aa: CASSLGDLSYEQYF
CDR3nt: TGTGCCAGCAGTCTAGGGGACCTCTCCTACGAGCAGTACTTC
v_gene: TRBV28
j_gene: TRBJ2-7
abundance: NA
d_gene: NA

CDR3aa: CASSSSSGRTDTQYF
CDR3nt: TGTGCCAGCAGTTCTTCTAGCGGGCGCACAGATACGCAGTATTTT
v_gene: TRBV12-3/TRBV12-4
j_gene: TRBJ2-3
abundance: few
d_gene: TRBD2

CDR3aa: CASSWGQGNWETQYF
CDR3nt: TGTGCCAGCAGCTGGGGACAGGGGAATTGGGAGACCCAGTACTTC
v_gene: TRBV7-9
j_gene: TRBJ2-5
abundance: NA
d_gene: TRBD1

CDR3aa: CASSVDRGSYEQYF
CDR3nt: TGTGCCAGCAGCGTCGACAGGGGGTCCTACGAGCAGTACTTC
v_gene: TRBV12-3/TRBV12-4
j_gene: TRBJ2-7
abundance: few
d_gene: TRBD1

CDR3aa: CASSLVAGGVFLTDTQYF
CDR3nt: TGTGCCAGCAGCTTAGTGGCCGGCGGGGTCTTCCTCACAGATACGCAGTATTTT
v_gene: TRBV7-9
j_gene: TRBJ2-3
abundance: many
d_gene: NA